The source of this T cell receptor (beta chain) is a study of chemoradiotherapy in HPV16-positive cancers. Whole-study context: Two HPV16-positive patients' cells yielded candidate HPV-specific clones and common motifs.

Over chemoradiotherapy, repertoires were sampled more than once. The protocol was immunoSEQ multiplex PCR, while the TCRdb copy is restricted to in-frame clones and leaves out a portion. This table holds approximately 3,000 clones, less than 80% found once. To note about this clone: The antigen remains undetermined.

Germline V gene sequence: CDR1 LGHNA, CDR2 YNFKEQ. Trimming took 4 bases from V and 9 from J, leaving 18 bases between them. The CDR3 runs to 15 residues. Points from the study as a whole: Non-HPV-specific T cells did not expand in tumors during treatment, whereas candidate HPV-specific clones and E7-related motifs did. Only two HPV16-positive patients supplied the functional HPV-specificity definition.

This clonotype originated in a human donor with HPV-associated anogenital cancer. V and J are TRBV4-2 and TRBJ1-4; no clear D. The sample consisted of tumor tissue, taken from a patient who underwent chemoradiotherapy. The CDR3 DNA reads TGTGCCAGCAGCCTAGATCCCGGATGGGCCCAAAAACTGTTTTTT. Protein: CASSLDPGWAQKLFF.